This T cell receptor (beta chain) was sequenced for a study of blood T cell repertoires in COVID-19. For the study at large: Sites in the United States, Italy and Spain provided acute and convalescent COVID-19 samples.

The protocol was immunoSEQ multiplex PCR, while the TCRdb copy is restricted to in-frame clones and leaves out a portion. The table has 400,000 to 450,000 clones, around 89% seen once. Germline V gene data show CDR1 as PRHDT and CDR2 as FYEKMQ (reference sequence). The CDR3 runs 15 residues. J was trimmed by 6 bases and V by 5 bases; bases with no gene match: 11. V is TRBV13 and J is TRBJ2-7; 9 positions match TRBD1. The sequence derives from a man aged 30-40 years who had recovered from COVID-19. Sequencing was carried out using PBMCs or T cells enriched from blood (not recorded which). In nucleotides, the CDR3 is TGTGCCAGCAGCAACCGGGACAGGGCTCCTCTCGAGCAGTACTTC. Translated, it gives CASSNRDRAPLEQYF.